This TCR beta chain was observed in a study of shared clonotypes between healthy human individuals. In regard to this clone: What it binds is not known.

Findings of the study overall: Among donors, the sharing of clonotypes was expected to be influenced by sequencing depth.

V lost 0 bases to trimming and J lost 7 bases; unmatched junction nucleotides: 6. Germline CDR1 is GTSNPN and CDR2 is SVGIG (reference sequence). The CDR3 sequence is 13 residues long. Template for every sorted-subset replicate PCR totaled about 0.2 ug DNA, roughly 30,000 T cell genomes. Assay: immunoSEQ multiplex PCR; the TCRdb copy retains only in-frame clones and omits some. The sample has about 2 million clones, less than 95% seen once. Cells designated naive CD8 were CD45RO-negative and were positively selected for CCR7, with terminally differentiated effector memory CD45RA+ cells excluded. The sequenced material came from naive CD8+ T cells sorted from blood. The sequence was collected from a man aged 18 to 29 in good health. The chain carries TRBV30 and TRBJ2-7, with 7 bases aligning to TRBD2. CDR3 residues: CAWSVAGDSEQYF. Here the CDR3 DNA reads TGTGCCTGGAGTGTGGCGGGGGATTCGGAGCAGTACTTC. Drawing the rest from reference TRBV30 and TRBJ2-7, the complete variable domain is SQTIHQWPATLVQPVGSPLSLECTVEGTSNPNLYWYRQAAGRGLQLLFYSVGIGQISSEVPQNLSASRPQDRQFILSSKKLLLSDSGFYLCAWSVAGDSEQYFGPGTRLTVT.